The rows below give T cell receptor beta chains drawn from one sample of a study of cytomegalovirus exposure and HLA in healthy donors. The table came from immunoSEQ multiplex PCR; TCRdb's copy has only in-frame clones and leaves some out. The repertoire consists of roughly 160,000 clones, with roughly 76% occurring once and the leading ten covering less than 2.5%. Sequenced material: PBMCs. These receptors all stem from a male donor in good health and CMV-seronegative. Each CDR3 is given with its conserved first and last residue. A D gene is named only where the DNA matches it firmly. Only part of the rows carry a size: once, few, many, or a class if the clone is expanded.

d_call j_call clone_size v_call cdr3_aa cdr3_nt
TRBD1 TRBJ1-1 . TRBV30 CAGRGQNTEAFF TGTGCCGGCAGGGGGCAGAACACTGAAGCTTTCTTT
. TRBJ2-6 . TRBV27 CASNRSPPASGANVLTF TGTGCCAGCAATAGGAGTCCCCCGGCCTCTGGGGCCAACGTCCTGACTTTC
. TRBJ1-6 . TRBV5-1 CASSLGQASYNSPLHF TGCGCCAGCAGCTTGGGGCAGGCGTCCTATAATTCACCCCTCCACTTT
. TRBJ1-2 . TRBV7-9 CASSLALGTGGYTF TGTGCCAGCAGCTTAGCGCTAGGGACTGGTGGCTACACCTTC
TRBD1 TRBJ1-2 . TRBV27 CASSSWTGDGYTF TGTGCCAGCAGTTCTTGGACAGGGGATGGGTACACCTTC
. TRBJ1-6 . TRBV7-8 CASSLHLGGGWSPLHF TGTGCCAGCAGCTTACACCTGGGTGGGGGGTGGTCACCCCTCCACTTT
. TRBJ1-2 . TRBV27 CASSFSGGDYGYTF TGTGCCAGCAGTTTTTCCGGGGGAGACTATGGCTACACCTTC
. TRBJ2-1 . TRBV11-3 CASSLDPRANEQFF TGTGCCAGCAGCTTAGATCCCAGGGCGAATGAGCAGTTCTTC
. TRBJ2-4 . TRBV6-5 CASSYSYRDKNSQYF TGTGCCAGCAGTTACTCGTACAGGGACAAAAACAGTCAGTACTTC
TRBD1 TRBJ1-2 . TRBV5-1 CASSLDTAGGSHNYGYTF TGCGCCAGCAGCTTGGATACAGCAGGGGGCTCTCACAACTATGGCTACACCTTC
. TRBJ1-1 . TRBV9 CASSAGGVGTEAFF TGTGCCAGCAGCGCCGGCGGGGTGGGAACTGAAGCTTTCTTT
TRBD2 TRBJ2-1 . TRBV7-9 CASSYSGGAGNEQFF TGTGCCAGCAGCTATAGCGGGGGGGCGGGTAATGAGCAGTTCTTC
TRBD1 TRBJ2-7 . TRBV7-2 CASGGATGAYEQYF TGTGCCAGCGGAGGTGCGACAGGGGCATACGAGCAGTACTTC
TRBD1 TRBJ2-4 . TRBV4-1 CASSRDPQGAAKNIQYF TGCGCCAGCAGCCGAGACCCCCAGGGGGCCGCCAAAAACATTCAGTACTTC
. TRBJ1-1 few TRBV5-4 CASRASRGNTEAFF TGTGCCAGCAGGGCTAGCCGGGGGAACACTGAAGCTTTCTTT
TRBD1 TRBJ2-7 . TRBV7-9 CALTGTGGNPPYEQYF TGTGCCCTAACCGGGACAGGGGGAAACCCCCCCTACGAGCAGTACTTC